Sequencing of this T cell receptor (beta chain) was carried out in a study of shared clonotypes between healthy human individuals. Genomic DNA per cell subset filled all wells of several immunoSEQ plates. This table comes from immunoSEQ multiplex PCR, and its TCRdb copy is limited to in-frame clones, with some not included. This repertoire shows about 1,800,000 clones, 85% to 95% found once; its top ten account for around 1.2%. Naive CD8 isolation took CD45RO-negative cells positively selected for CCR7 and excluded terminally differentiated effector memory CD45RA+ cells. The CDR3 is made up of 14 amino acids. V lost 3 bases and J lost 0, with 8 bases in between. CDR1 and CDR2 (germline): SGHRS, YFSETQ.

The chain carries TRBV5-1 and TRBJ2-3, with D uncertain. The sequencing sample was made of naive CD8+ T cells sorted from blood. The source is a man between 18 and 35 years old in good health. The CDR3 nucleotides are TGCGCCAGCAGCTACGTTGACAGCACAGATACGCAGTATTTT. It codes for CASSYVDSTDTQYF.